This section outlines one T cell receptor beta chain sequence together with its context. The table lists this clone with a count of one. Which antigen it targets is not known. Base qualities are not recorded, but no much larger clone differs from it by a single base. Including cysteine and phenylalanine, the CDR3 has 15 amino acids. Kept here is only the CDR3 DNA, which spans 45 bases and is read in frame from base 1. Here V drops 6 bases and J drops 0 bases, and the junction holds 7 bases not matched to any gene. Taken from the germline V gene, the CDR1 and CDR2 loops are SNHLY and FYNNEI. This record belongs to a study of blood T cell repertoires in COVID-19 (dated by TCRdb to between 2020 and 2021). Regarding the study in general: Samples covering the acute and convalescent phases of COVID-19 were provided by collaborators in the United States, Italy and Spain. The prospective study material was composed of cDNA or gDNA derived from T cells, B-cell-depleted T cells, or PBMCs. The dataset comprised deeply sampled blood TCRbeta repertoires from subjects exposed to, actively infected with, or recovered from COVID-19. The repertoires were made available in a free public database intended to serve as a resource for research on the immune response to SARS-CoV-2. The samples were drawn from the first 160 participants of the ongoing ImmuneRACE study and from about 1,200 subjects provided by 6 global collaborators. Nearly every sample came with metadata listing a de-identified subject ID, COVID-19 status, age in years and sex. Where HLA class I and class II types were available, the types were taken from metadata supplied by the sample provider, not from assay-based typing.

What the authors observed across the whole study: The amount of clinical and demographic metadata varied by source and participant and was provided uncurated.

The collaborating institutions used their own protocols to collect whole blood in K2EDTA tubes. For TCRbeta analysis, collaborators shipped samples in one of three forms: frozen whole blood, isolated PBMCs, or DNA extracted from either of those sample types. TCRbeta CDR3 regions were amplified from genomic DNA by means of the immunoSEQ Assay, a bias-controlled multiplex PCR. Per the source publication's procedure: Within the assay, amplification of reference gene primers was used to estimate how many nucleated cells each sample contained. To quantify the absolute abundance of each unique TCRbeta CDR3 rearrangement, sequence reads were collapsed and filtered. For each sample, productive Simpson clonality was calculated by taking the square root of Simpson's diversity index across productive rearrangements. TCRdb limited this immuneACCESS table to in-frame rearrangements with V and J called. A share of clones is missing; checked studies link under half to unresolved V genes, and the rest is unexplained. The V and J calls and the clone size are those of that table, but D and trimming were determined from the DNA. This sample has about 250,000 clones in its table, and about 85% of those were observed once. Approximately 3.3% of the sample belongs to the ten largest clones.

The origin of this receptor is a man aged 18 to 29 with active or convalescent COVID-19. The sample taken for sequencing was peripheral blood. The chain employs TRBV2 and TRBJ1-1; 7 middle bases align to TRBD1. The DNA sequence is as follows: TGTGCCAGCAGGAGAACAGGGGCTGTGAACACTGAAGCTTTCTTT. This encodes CASRRTGAVNTEAFF.